This entry features one T cell receptor beta chain sequence. The antigen remains undetermined. This specimen belongs to a study of T-cell memory formation after mild COVID-19. Study-wide findings and caveats: Among clones contracting day 15 to 85, CD4/CD8 was balanced, whereas later expanders leaned CD4+.

Each CDR3 protein gets one entry after TCRdb re-called the 5' RACE reads with MiXCR. The sample shows some 600,000 distinct CDR3 sequences, 17% of them seen only once. The TCR comes from an adult woman who had mild COVID-19 (a few samples of this study predate the infection). Cell type and time point are not known. Sequenced: PBMCs or a T cell subset sorted from them (not recorded which).

The CDR3 region is CSASGRAETQYF. In DNA form, the CDR3 reads TGCAGTGCTAGCGGGAGGGCCGAGACCCAGTACTTC. The J gene is TRBJ2-5, the V gene TRBV20-1, with 8 bases aligning to TRBD2. The CDR3 runs to 12 residues. CDR1 is DFQATT and CDR2 is SNEGSKA in the germline V gene (reference sequence). Trimming at V came to 3 bases and at J to 5 bases, leaving 2 bases not matched to a gene.